The 26 T cell receptor beta chains in this list originate from one sample, sequenced in a study of a mutant IDH1 vaccine in newly diagnosed glioma. Time point reported: week 11, during vaccination. Every vaccination contained 300 ug of the mutant IDH1 20-mer peptide and was paired with topical imiquimod. For these TCRs, the target antigens are not known. Measured with immunoSEQ multiplex PCR; TCRdb has only the in-frame clones, and not every one. The sample has around 27,000 clones; around 77% are singletons. The sequencing here drew on PBMCs, taken from a glioma patient whose treatment included an IDH1 peptide vaccine. The receptor source for this set is a woman between 18 and 29 years old with glioma.

This sequence joins TRBV28 and TRBJ2-5; weak D call: TRBD1 (5 bases). V lost 3 bases and J 0 bases, leaving 14 bases between the germline ends. The CDR3 totals 16 residues. Germline V CDR1 and CDR2: MDHEN, SYDVKM. As DNA, the CDR3 is TGTGCCAGCAGTTTTAAGGACATCAGGTACCAAGAGACCCAGTACTTC. Translating gives CASSFKDIRYQETQYF.

The chain joins TRBV5-1 to TRBJ2-2; D unclear. Germline V gives CDR1 SGHRS, CDR2 YFSETQ. The CDR3 consists of 15 residues. The V gene lost 2 bases and the J gene lost 1 base, with 9 bases spanning the gap. The CDR3 here is CASSLYQENTGELFF. The CDR3 DNA follows: TGCGCCAGCAGCTTATACCAGGAGAACACCGGGGAGCTGTTTTTT.

The rearrangement uses TRBV30 and TRBJ2-1; possible D gene TRBD2, 5 bases. V was clipped by 3 bases and J by 5 bases, with 8 bases between them. The CDR3 is 12 residues long. Germline values: CDR1 GTSNPN, CDR2 SVGIG (reference sequence). The chain's CDR3 is CAWRGENNEQFF. The CDR3 DNA is TGTGCCTGGAGGGGAGAGAACAATGAGCAGTTCTTC.

This clone showed up just a few times. J is TRBJ1-5 and V is TRBV4-1; no reliable D call. CDR1 is MGHRA and CDR2 is YSYEKL in the germline V gene. There are 15 residues in the CDR3. V gave up 0 bases and J gave up 2 bases, with 8 bases separating them. CDR3 protein: CASSQEGLGNQPQHF. The CDR3 DNA sequence: TGCGCCAGCAGCCAAGAAGGTCTCGGCAATCAGCCCCAGCATTTT.

The genes are TRBV6-6 and TRBJ1-2, with D perhaps matching TRBD1 (5 bases). The germline CDR1 and CDR2 sequences are MNHNY and SVGAGI (reference sequence). CDR3 length: 14 amino acids. Between the trimmed V and J ends, which lost 3 bases and 5 bases, there was a span of 13 bases. This chain's CDR3 is CASSYPGTEYGYTF. The CDR3 DNA reads TGTGCCAGCAGTTATCCCGGGACGGAGTATGGCTACACCTTC.

This chain connects TRBV2 to TRBJ2-3; the D gene is possibly TRBD2 (6 bases). The CDR3 sequence is 14 residues long. CDR1 is SNHLY, CDR2 FYNNEI, per germline. V gave up 4 bases and J gave up 3 bases, with 11 bases separating them. The CDR3 DNA reads as TGTGCCAGCAGTGTCGGGGGTGGTACAGATACGCAGTATTTT. Translated, it gives CASSVGGGTDTQYF.

The chain recombines TRBV9 with TRBJ2-7; D is uncertain. V was clipped by 2 bases and J by 6 bases, with 12 bases between them. The CDR3 is 13 residues long. Germline loops: CDR1 SGDLS, CDR2 YYNGEE. CDR3 loop: CASSVELWAEQYF. CDR3 sequence (DNA): TGTGCCAGCAGCGTGGAGTTGTGGGCCGAGCAGTACTTC.

In this sample, this clone turned up a few times. The rearrangement joins TRBV4-3 to TRBJ2-7; possible D gene TRBD2, 6 bases. The V gene lost 1 base and the J gene lost 3 bases, with 13 bases spanning the gap. This CDR3 comprises 15 residues. Germline V gives CDR1 LGHNA, CDR2 YSLEER. The CDR3 bases are TGCGCCAGCAGCCAAGTGGCTAGCGTTAGCTACGAGCAGTACTTC. The encoded protein is CASSQVASVSYEQYF.

This clone was found once. The chain is built from TRBV7-9 and TRBJ2-3, with a tentative D call TRBD1 (6 bases). CDR3 size: 17 residues. Germline CDR1 SEHNR, CDR2 FQNEAQ (reference sequence). V was clipped by 1 base and J by 4 bases, with 18 bases between them. The CDR3 reads CASSLGVVIQGPDTQYF. The CDR3 DNA follows: TGTGCCAGCAGCTTAGGGGTGGTTATACAGGGACCAGATACGCAGTATTTT. Supplemented by reference TRBV7-9 and TRBJ2-3, the full variable domain reads DTGVSQNPRHKITKRGQNVTFRCDPISEHNRLYWYRQTLGQGPEFLTYFQNEAQLEKSRLLSDRFSAERPKGSFSTLEIQRTEQGDSAMYLCASSLGVVIQGPDTQYFGPGTRLTVL.

This clone appeared a single time. The chain uses TRBV29-1 and TRBJ1-2; weak D call: TRBD1 (6 bases). The CDR3 spans 15 residues. V lost 5 bases to trimming and J lost 2 bases, with 18 bases between them. Looked up from germline, CDR1 is SQVTM and CDR2 is ANQGSEA. CDR3 coding DNA: TGCAGCGTTTGGGAGGGGGGCTCCTCCAACTATGGCTACACCTTC. Amino acids: CSVWEGGSSNYGYTF.

V is TRBV7-8 and J is TRBJ1-1, with 7 bases that match TRBD1. The junction had 10 bases not matched to a gene; V was cut back by 4 bases and J by 5 bases. The CDR3 spans 15 residues. CDR1 and CDR2 from the germline V gene are SGHVS and FQNEAQ. The CDR3 loop reads CASSWVTGRNTEAFF. CDR3 nucleotide sequence: TGTGCCAGCAGCTGGGTGACAGGGCGTAATACTGAAGCTTTCTTT.

The rearrangement links TRBV28 to TRBJ1-5, with 10 positions matching TRBD1. CDR3 length: 20 residues. V dropped 3 bases and J dropped 1; count of bases not matched to a gene: 15. Germline V gene lookup returns CDR1 MDHEN and CDR2 SYDVKM. CDR3 protein: CASSFFSGQGGLGSNQPQHF. CDR3 DNA sequence: TGTGCCAGCAGTTTTTTTTCAGGACAGGGGGGACTCGGGAGCAATCAGCCCCAGCATTTT.

CDR3 nucleotide sequence: TGTGCCAGCAGCTTAGAAGGGGTCCGGGGAAAAAACATTCAGTACTTC. Translated, it gives CASSLEGVRGKNIQYF. This chain uses TRBV11-3 with TRBJ2-4; either TRBD1 or TRBD2 may fit D (5 bases each). CDR1 is SGHNT, CDR2 YENEEA, per germline. This CDR3 has 16 residues. Trimming removed 0 bases from V and 4 bases from J, with 13 bases in between.

This chain links TRBV2 with TRBJ2-1; 13 bases match TRBD2. This CDR3 contains 17 residues. After removal of 3 bases from V and 8 bases from J, the junction contained 10 bases not matched to a gene. Looked up from germline, CDR1 is SNHLY and CDR2 is FYNNEI. The CDR3, as DNA: TGTGCCAGCAGTGATAAGGGGGGACTAGCGGGAATGGATGAGCAGTTCTTC. It is translated as CASSDKGGLAGMDEQFF.

This clone has only a few counts. This chain uses TRBV7-2 with TRBJ2-7; tentative D call: TRBD1 (5 bases). The V end was cut by 3 bases, the J end by 3 bases, with 6 bases between. The CDR3 is made up of 12 amino acids. Germline assignment: CDR1 SGHTA and CDR2 FQGNSA. CDR3 protein: CASSFQGYEQYF. The CDR3 DNA reads TGTGCCAGCAGCTTCCAGGGCTACGAGCAGTACTTC.

The chain carries TRBV28 and TRBJ2-3, with TRBD2 identical over 13 bases. This CDR3 spans 16 amino acids. CDR1 is MDHEN and CDR2 is SYDVKM in the germline V gene. The V segment lost 4 bases and the J segment 0 bases; nucleotides outside the gene matches: 1. The CDR3 bases are TGTGCCAGCAGTTGGGGACTAGCGGGGAGCACAGATACGCAGTATTTT. Protein: CASSWGLAGSTDTQYF.

The chain recombines TRBV7-2 with TRBJ2-1; D is ambiguous. This CDR3 is 13 amino acids long. Trimming cost V 0 bases and J 0 bases, with 0 bases left between them. Per germline, CDR1 SGHTA and CDR2 FQGNSA. The CDR3 DNA reads TGTGCCAGCAGCTTAGCCTCCTACAATGAGCAGTTCTTC. Protein: CASSLASYNEQFF.

The V call is TRBV7-8, the J call TRBJ1-4, with TRBD1 matching 9 bases. The CDR3 covers 18 residues. V dropped 0 bases and J dropped 4; count of bases not matched to a gene: 9. Germline CDR1 and CDR2: SGHVS and FQNEAQ. CDR3 region: CASSLAVTGGRSNEKLFF. The DNA of the CDR3 is TGTGCCAGCAGCTTAGCAGTGACAGGGGGTAGGAGTAATGAAAAACTGTTTTTT.

This chain links TRBV6-5 with TRBJ1-5; D not certain. CDR1 MNHEY and CDR2 SVGAGI come from the germline V gene. The CDR3 loop spans 14 amino acids. The V and J ends lost 5 bases and 6 bases respectively, with 14 bases between them. CDR3 loop: CASSTRTRGQPQHF. As DNA, the CDR3 is TGTGCCAGCAGTACACGGACTCGGGGTCAGCCCCAGCATTTT.

This chain joins TRBV7-2 and TRBJ2-7; 8 nucleotides match TRBD2. The CDR3 length is 15 residues. Germline loops: CDR1 SGHTA, CDR2 FQGNSA. The junction had 12 bases not matched to a gene; V was cut back by 8 bases and J by 3 bases. The CDR3 spells CASAGAVAGIYEQYF. For the CDR3, the DNA is TGTGCCAGCGCCGGTGCGGTAGCGGGGATCTACGAGCAGTACTTC.

The gene calls are TRBV5-1 and TRBJ1-1; D is unresolved. V gave up 5 bases and J gave up 4 bases, with 15 bases separating them. CDR3 length equals 14 residues. From germline, CDR1 is SGHRS and CDR2 YFSETQ. In DNA form, the CDR3 reads TGCGCCAGCAGAGTGATATGGGATTTCACTGAAGCTTTCTTT. Translation: CASRVIWDFTEAFF.

The chain recombines TRBV29-1 with TRBJ2-5, with D unresolved. This CDR3 is 11 amino acids long. Germline V CDR1 and CDR2: SQVTM, ANQGSEA. The V and J ends lost 3 bases and 5 bases respectively, with 7 bases between them. The CDR3 loop reads CSVEVWETQYF. In nucleotides, the CDR3 is TGCAGCGTTGAGGTGTGGGAGACCCAGTACTTC. The entire variable domain, with the rest obtained from reference TRBV29-1 and TRBJ2-5, is as follows: SAVISQKPSRDICQRGTSLTIQCQVDSQVTMMFWYRQQPGQSLTLIATANQGSEATYESGFVIDKFPISRPNLTFSTLTVSNMSPEDSSIYLCSVEVWETQYFGPGTRLLVL.

This clone was detected only a few times. This chain connects TRBV7-3 to TRBJ2-3; D call uncertain. CDR1 is SGHTA and CDR2 is FQGTGA in the germline V gene. This CDR3 has 11 residues. The V and J ends lost 3 bases and 6 bases respectively, with 4 bases between them. In DNA form, the CDR3 reads TGTGCCAGCAGCTTCGACGATACGCAGTATTTT. It translates to CASSFDDTQYF.

This chain uses TRBV6-5 with TRBJ1-1; D gene uncertain. The CDR3 runs 13 residues. Trimming stripped 6 bases from V and 3 bases from J, with 11 bases between. Germline CDR1 is MNHEY and CDR2 is SVGAGI. CDR3 residues: CASSLTRHTEAFF. Written as DNA, the CDR3 is TGTGCCAGCAGCCTCACGCGGCACACTGAAGCTTTCTTT.

This chain links TRBV29-1 with TRBJ2-1; a possible D gene is TRBD2 (6 bases). Per germline, CDR1 SQVTM and CDR2 ANQGSEA. This CDR3 region has 13 residues. V gave up 4 bases and J gave up 2 bases, with 9 bases separating them. This chain's CDR3 is CSVVRDPYNEQFF. The CDR3 DNA follows: TGCAGCGTTGTGCGGGACCCCTACAATGAGCAGTTCTTC.

There are a few counts of this clone. The chain couples TRBV10-3 to TRBJ1-1, with D perhaps TRBD1 (6 bases). The CDR3 covers 14 residues. Germline lookup yields CDR1 ENHRY and CDR2 SYGVKD. The germline V and J ends were trimmed by 10 bases and 1 base, with 16 bases remaining between them. The CDR3 DNA sequence: TGTGCCAGTAACCCGACAGGACCGAACACTGAAGCTTTCTTT. This sequence encodes CASNPTGPNTEAFF.